These 21 T cell receptor beta chains came from one sample sequenced in a study of OX40 agonist ivuxolimab in advanced cancers. Library preparation was by the immunoSEQ multiplex PCR assay. TCRdb re-hosts the immuneACCESS table, in-frame sequences only. Its copies lack some clones; in the studies checked, an unresolved V gene accounts for under half of them, and the cause for the rest is not known. This sample gives tens of thousands of clones in total; 85% to 90% of them show up just once. The ten largest clones capture about 4.1% of the sample. The specimen comprised CD4+ or CD8+ T cells sorted from blood, sampled in a trial of the OX40 agonist ivuxolimab. The receptors were sampled from an adult with an advanced solid tumor such as melanoma, head and neck, liver or kidney cancer.

The genes are TRBV4-1 and TRBJ1-1; D is ambiguous. CDR3 length equals 15 residues. The ends were cut back, 1 base at V and 5 bases at J, with 14 bases in the middle. Germline assignment: CDR1 MGHRA and CDR2 YSYEKL. The CDR3 DNA reads TGCGCCAGCAGCCAAGCGCGATCAGTGGGGACTGAAGCTTTCTTT. Its protein is CASSQARSVGTEAFF.

The J gene is TRBJ2-1, the V gene TRBV12-5; D ambiguous. The CDR3 extends over 17 amino acids. V was trimmed by 2 bases and J by 0 bases, leaving 14 bases between them. The germline CDR1 and CDR2 sequences are LGHNT and FRNRAP. As DNA, the CDR3 is TGTGCTAGTGGTTTGTGGTTGGGTAAGAGCTCCTACAATGAGCAGTTCTTC. As protein: CASGLWLGKSSYNEQFF.

The chain employs TRBV7-9 and TRBJ2-5; D tentatively fits TRBD1 or TRBD2 (5 bases each). Germline V gene sequence: CDR1 SEHNR, CDR2 FQNEAQ (reference sequence). The CDR3 contains 16 residues. Trimming took off 1 base at V and 4 bases at J, with 16 bases between the two ends. The CDR3 coding sequence is TGTGCCAGCAGCTTAGTTGAGGTGGCAGGGAGAGAGACCCAGTACTTC. It is translated as CASSLVEVAGRETQYF. Using reference TRBV7-9 and TRBJ2-5 for the parts outside the CDR3, the full variable domain is DTGVSQNPRHKITKRGQNVTFRCDPISEHNRLYWYRQTLGQGPEFLTYFQNEAQLEKSRLLSDRFSAERPKGSFSTLEIQRTEQGDSAMYLCASSLVEVAGRETQYFGPGTRLLVL.

The genes are TRBV28 and TRBJ1-2; 9 bases fit TRBD1. With 2 bases clipped from V and 2 bases from J, the junction kept 9 bases outside the gene matches. The CDR3 consists of 17 residues. CDR1 is MDHEN, CDR2 SYDVKM, per germline. CDR3 nucleotides: TGTGCCAGCAGTTTACTTACCGGGACAGGGAAGAACTATGGCTACACCTTC. It is translated as CASSLLTGTGKNYGYTF.

This chain uses TRBV28 with TRBJ2-5, with 8 bases matching TRBD1. Germline V CDR1 and CDR2: MDHEN, SYDVKM. V lost 5 bases, J lost 3 bases, and 11 bases stayed unmatched. The CDR3 is made up of 16 amino acids. CDR3 protein: CASSQKIGQGKETQYF. For the CDR3, the DNA is TGTGCCAGCAGTCAGAAAATCGGACAGGGAAAAGAGACCCAGTACTTC. Full variable domain (rest looked up from reference TRBV28 and TRBJ2-5): DVKVTQSSRYLVKRTGEKVFLECVQDMDHENMFWYRQDPGLGLRLIYFSYDVKMKEKGDIPEGYSVSREKKERFSLILESASTNQTSMYLCASSQKIGQGKETQYFGPGTRLLVL.

V gene TRBV14 combines with J gene TRBJ1-1, with no clear D. Germline CDR1 and CDR2: SGHDN and FVKESK. Trimming removed 4 bases at V and 5 bases at J, with 11 bases between. The CDR3 sequence is 13 residues long. The CDR3 coding sequence is TGTGCCAGCAGCCGCGGGCGGGGAACTGAAGCTTTCTTT. Its protein product is CASSRGRGTEAFF.

The chain uses TRBV6-6 and TRBJ2-7; 9 bases map to TRBD1. The CDR3 contains 13 residues. V lost 8 bases, J lost 4 bases, and 6 bases stayed unmatched. CDR1 and CDR2 (germline): MNHNY, SVGAGI (reference sequence). CDR3 sequence reads: CASSGDRGYEQYF. The CDR3 nucleotides are TGTGCCAGCTCTGGTGACAGGGGGTACGAGCAGTACTTC.

The chain recombines TRBV21-1 with TRBJ1-5; the table calls TRBD1, which could not be checked here. TRBV21-1 is recorded as a pseudogene. This CDR3 region has 19 residues. Here the CDR3 DNA reads TGTGCCAGCAGCCCGAACCGGGACAGGGCGGTGGGAAGCAATCAGCCCCAGCATTTT. This sequence encodes CASSPNRDRAVGSNQPQHF.

The rearrangement joins TRBV9 to TRBJ1-3; D call uncertain. This CDR3 spans 15 amino acids. CDR1 is SGDLS and CDR2 is YYNGEE in the germline V gene. The V gene lost 2 bases and the J gene lost 0 bases, with 9 bases spanning the gap. The CDR3 loop reads CASSVSGVSGNTIYF. DNA of the CDR3: TGTGCCAGCAGCGTCAGCGGGGTCTCTGGAAACACCATATATTTT.

This clone was detected only once. V gene TRBV28 combines with J gene TRBJ1-3; the match to TRBD1 covers 8 bases. CDR1 is MDHEN, CDR2 SYDVKM, per germline. CDR3 size: 18 residues. V gave up 4 bases and J gave up 0 bases; unmatched junction bases: 11. The CDR3 DNA follows: TGTGCCAGCAGTTCGACCGGGACAGGTCCCTACTCTGGAAACACCATATATTTT. Encoded protein: CASSSTGTGPYSGNTIYF.

V usage is TRBV18 and J usage is TRBJ2-7, with D tentatively TRBD2 (6 bases). Germline CDR1 is KGHSH and CDR2 is LQKENI. V lost 3 bases and J 5 bases, leaving 14 bases between the germline ends. This CDR3 is built from 14 residues. The CDR3, as DNA: TGTGCCAGCTCACCGAGGGACTTTAGGAACGAGCAGTACTTC. Protein product: CASSPRDFRNEQYF.

The chain recombines TRBV19 with TRBJ1-5, with TRBD1 matching over 9 bases. In germline, CDR1 is LNHDA, CDR2 SQIVND (reference sequence). V shed 5 bases and J 4 bases; nucleotides not matched to a gene: 0. This CDR3 comprises 13 residues. CDR3 DNA: TGTGCCAGTAGTGGGACAGGGAATCAGCCCCAGCATTTT. This encodes CASSGTGNQPQHF.

This clone was found a few times. The V call is TRBV5-1, the J call TRBJ2-1, with TRBD1 identical over 11 bases. This CDR3 is 15 amino acids long. Looked up from germline, CDR1 is SGHRS and CDR2 is YFSETQ. V dropped 4 bases and J dropped 15; count of bases not matched to a gene: 15. This CDR3 is CASSTEDRGLLRWFF. As DNA, the CDR3 is TGCGCCAGCAGCACCGAGGACAGGGGGCTCCTGCGCTGGTTCTTC.

The gene calls are TRBV11-3 and TRBJ1-1; D is ambiguous. V gave up 5 bases and J gave up 2 bases, with 12 bases separating them. CDR3 size: 14 residues. The germline V gene has CDR1 SGHNT and CDR2 YENEEA. The CDR3 DNA sequence: TGTGCCAGCAGCCCCAGGACGGGCAACACTGAAGCTTTCTTT. Its translation: CASSPRTGNTEAFF.

The rearrangement uses TRBV6-1 and TRBJ2-5; TRBD2 might be the D (5 bases). Looked up from germline, CDR1 is MNHNS and CDR2 is SASEGT. The V and J ends lost 2 bases and 1 base respectively, with 11 bases between them. The CDR3 contains 15 residues. CDR3 DNA: TGTGCCAGCAGTGAACGGGCAGGACTCCAAGAGACCCAGTACTTC. This codes for CASSERAGLQETQYF.

The genes are TRBV15 and TRBJ2-7; unclear D gene. CDR3 length: 15 amino acids. V was clipped by 4 bases and J by 0 bases, with 13 bases between them. Germline CDR1 reads LNHNV; CDR2 reads YYDKDF (reference sequence). DNA for the CDR3: TGTGCCACCAGCAAAAGGACGGAAAGCTCCTACGAGCAGTACTTC. Its protein is CATSKRTESSYEQYF.

The chain recombines TRBV29-1 with TRBJ2-2, with D hard to call. CDR3 length: 14 amino acids. The V end lost 4 bases, the J end lost 4 bases, and 13 bases lay between the germline ends. CDR1 and CDR2 from the germline V gene are SQVTM and ANQGSEA. In DNA form, the CDR3 reads TGCAGCGTTGTAGGTCCCACACCCACCGGGGAGCTGTTTTTT. Its translation: CSVVGPTPTGELFF.

The V gene is TRBV30, the J gene TRBJ1-6, with D maybe TRBD1 (5 bases). The germline gives CDR1 GTSNPN, CDR2 SVGIG (reference sequence). V was pared by 3 bases and J by 8 bases, with 17 bases between. The CDR3 sequence is 15 residues long. The CDR3 spells CAWRPRGGRDSPLHF. The CDR3 DNA reads TGTGCCTGGAGGCCTCGGGGGGGAAGGGATTCACCCCTCCACTTT.

J is TRBJ1-2 and V is TRBV5-6; 7 bases are shared with TRBD1. V trimming: 5 bases; J trimming: 1 base; junction bases outside the gene matches: 11. Germline CDR1 and CDR2: SGHDT and YYEEEE. The CDR3 has 16 residues. CDR3 in amino acids: CASSSGTEPFNYGYTF. The CDR3 nucleotides are TGTGCCAGCAGTTCCGGGACAGAACCTTTTAACTATGGCTACACCTTC.

In its sample, this clone was seen once. The gene calls are TRBV2 and TRBJ2-5; 14 bases match TRBD2. The CDR3 is made up of 16 amino acids. CDR1 is SNHLY, CDR2 FYNNEI, per germline. The V segment lost 3 bases and the J segment 5 bases; nucleotides outside the gene matches: 5. The CDR3 loop is CASSEGLAGAWETQYF. CDR3 DNA sequence: TGTGCCAGCAGTGAGGGACTAGCGGGAGCGTGGGAGACCCAGTACTTC.

This rearrangement joins TRBV7-7 to TRBJ2-3; the D gene is possibly TRBD2 (5 bases). With 2 bases removed from V and 1 base from J, the gap between germline ends came to 7 bases. The CDR3 loop spans 14 amino acids. CDR1 SSHAT and CDR2 FNYEAQ come from the germline V gene (reference sequence). The CDR3 coding sequence is TGTGCCAGCAGCTTAACCGGGGGCACAGATACGCAGTATTTT. Its translation: CASSLTGGTDTQYF. Drawing the rest from reference TRBV7-7 and TRBJ2-3, the complete variable domain is GAGVSQSPRYKVTKRGQDVTLRCDPISSHATLYWYQQALGQGPEFLTYFNYEAQPDKSGLPSDRFSAERPEGSISTLTIQRTEQRDSAMYRCASSLTGGTDTQYFGPGTRLTVL.